This TCR beta chain was found in a study of blood T cell repertoires in COVID-19. Generated by immunoSEQ multiplex PCR, the TCRdb table keeps only in-frame clones and is missing some. Of around 450,000 clones in the sample, less than 95% were seen once. Sequences were obtained from PBMCs or T cells enriched from blood (not recorded which). This sequence originates from a young man who had recovered from COVID-19.

CDR3 in amino acids: CASRPQGPQEQYF. The CDR3 DNA sequence: TGTGCAAGTCGCCCACAGGGGCCCCAGGAGCAGTACTTC. V gene TRBV12-2 combines with J gene TRBJ2-7; the table's D call TRBD1 went unverified against the DNA. TRBV12-2 has pseudogene status. This CDR3 region has 13 residues.